These 20 T cell receptor beta chains originate from one sample sequenced in a study of cytomegalovirus exposure and HLA in healthy donors. Method: immunoSEQ multiplex PCR; TCRdb's copy keeps in-frame clones and lacks some. The sample has roughly 130,000 clones; roughly 86% are singletons. Sample: PBMCs. These receptors all stem from a young man in good health and CMV-seronegative.

V usage is TRBV15 and J usage is TRBJ2-2; 9 nucleotides align to TRBD2. The junction had 3 bases not matched to a gene; V was cut back by 0 bases and J by 4 bases. Germline CDR1 is LNHNV and CDR2 is YYDKDF (reference sequence). This CDR3 has 16 amino acids. The CDR3 is CATSRDPSGVTGELFF. CDR3 nucleotides: TGTGCCACCAGCAGAGACCCTAGCGGGGTCACCGGGGAGCTGTTTTTT.

The chain combines TRBV10-2 with TRBJ2-3, with TRBD2 matching over 7 bases. This CDR3 is 16 amino acids long. Germline assignment: CDR1 WSHSY and CDR2 SAAADI. V lost 8 bases to trimming and J lost 6 bases; unmatched junction nucleotides: 17. As DNA, the CDR3 is TGCGCCAGCCGAGACCGCCTAGCGGCCCAAACTGATACGCAGTATTTT. It yields the protein CASRDRLAAQTDTQYF.

As concerns this clone: An end of the junction differs from the germline gene, which may be a read error. This chain uses TRBV7-7 with TRBJ2-1; 7 positions agree with TRBD2. This CDR3 comprises 13 residues. Germline CDR1 SSHAT, CDR2 FNYEAQ (reference sequence). The CDR3 spells CASSFGGLNEQFF. The CDR3 DNA reads TGTGCTAGCAGCTTCGGGGGGTTAAATGAGCAGTTCTTC.

The V call is TRBV9, the J call TRBJ2-5; possible D gene TRBD2, 7 bases. Trimming stripped 0 bases from V and 5 bases from J, with 11 bases between. Germline CDR1 is SGDLS and CDR2 is YYNGEE. CDR3 size: 14 residues. The CDR3 DNA reads as TGTGCCAGCAGCGTAGACGGGGGGCCCGAGACCCAGTACTTC. Amino acids: CASSVDGGPETQYF.

The chain has TRBV4-2 and TRBJ1-4, with D possibly TRBD1 on 6 matching bases. The CDR3 has 14 residues. Looked up from germline, CDR1 is LGHNA and CDR2 is YNFKEQ. V dropped 4 bases and J dropped 8 bases, with 14 bases sitting between them. The CDR3 sequence is CASSRGGATEKLFF. In DNA form, the CDR3 reads TGTGCCAGCAGCCGGGGGGGGGCGACCGAAAAACTGTTTTTT.

The sample holds one count of this clone. The V gene is TRBV7-6, the J gene TRBJ1-3; no reliable D call. V was cut by 6 bases and J by 0 bases, with 6 bases left in between. The CDR3 runs to 13 residues. In germline, CDR1 is SGHVS, CDR2 FNYEAQ. As DNA, the CDR3 is TGTGCCAGCAGTCAGGTCTCTGGAAACACCATATATTTT. Translated: CASSQVSGNTIYF.

This chain joins TRBV10-3 and TRBJ2-7, with TRBD1 matching over 7 bases. The CDR3 contains 14 residues. J lost 2 bases, V lost 4 bases, and 5 bases had no gene match. Germline lookup yields CDR1 ENHRY and CDR2 SYGVKD. DNA of the CDR3: TGTGCCATCAGTGCCGGGGACAGACCCTACGAGCAGTACTTC. It translates to CAISAGDRPYEQYF.

The chain is built from TRBV2 and TRBJ2-2; D ambiguous. The CDR3 spans 13 residues. V was pared by 0 bases and J by 5 bases, with 4 bases between. CDR1 and CDR2 from the germline V gene are SNHLY and FYNNEI. The CDR3 spells CASSEATTGELFF. CDR3 sequence (DNA): TGTGCCAGCAGTGAAGCGACTACCGGGGAGCTGTTTTTT.

The chain links TRBV6-6 to TRBJ1-1; 7 nucleotides align to TRBD1. This CDR3 has 14 residues. Losses at the gene ends were 0 bases for V and 4 bases for J; bases not matched to a gene: 2. Germline CDR1 is MNHNY and CDR2 is SVGAGI (reference sequence). In DNA, the CDR3 is TGTGCCAGCAGTTACTCAGGGGGCCGCACTGAAGCTTTCTTT. This gives the protein CASSYSGGRTEAFF.

The chain uses TRBV28 and TRBJ1-1, with TRBD1 identical over 10 bases. The ends lost 7 bases at V and 5 bases at J; junction bases unmatched: 13. CDR1 is MDHEN and CDR2 is SYDVKM in the germline V gene. CDR3 length equals 16 residues. The CDR3 protein is CASKRGGQGGSTEAFF. In DNA form, the CDR3 reads TGTGCCAGCAAAAGGGGTGGACAGGGGGGTAGTACTGAAGCTTTCTTT.

V is TRBV15 and J is TRBJ2-2, with 7 positions matching TRBD2. The germline V gene encodes CDR1 LNHNV and CDR2 YYDKDF (reference sequence). V was clipped by 2 bases and J by 1 base; unmatched bases: 1. CDR3 length: 15 amino acids. The CDR3 sequence is CATSRKRGNTGELFF. The CDR3 coding sequence is TGTGCCACCAGCAGAAAGCGGGGGAACACCGGGGAGCTGTTTTTT.

The J gene is TRBJ1-1, the V gene TRBV11-3; D is possibly TRBD1 (6 bases). Trimming stripped 2 bases from V and 0 bases from J, with 13 bases between. The CDR3 is made up of 16 amino acids. Per germline, CDR1 SGHNT and CDR2 YENEEA. The DNA for the CDR3 is TGTGCCAGCAGCTTATCCACAGGGACTATGAACACTGAAGCTTTCTTT. Protein: CASSLSTGTMNTEAFF.

The gene calls are TRBV10-3 and TRBJ1-1; no reliable D call. CDR1 and CDR2 (germline): ENHRY, SYGVKD. CDR3 length equals 12 residues. V was trimmed by 3 bases and J by 1 base, leaving 3 bases between them. Here the CDR3 DNA reads TGTGCCATCAGTGACAGGAACACTGAAGCTTTCTTT. This encodes CAISDRNTEAFF.

The chain carries TRBV25-1 and TRBJ1-1, with D possibly matching TRBD1 (5 bases). V was clipped by 7 bases and J by 0 bases, with 18 bases between them. There are 16 residues in the CDR3. Per the germline V gene, CDR1 is MGHDK and CDR2 is SYGVNS. This CDR3 reads CASIPTNTGVNTEAFF. CDR3 bases: TGTGCCAGCATTCCAACCAATACGGGGGTGAACACTGAAGCTTTCTTT.

The rearrangement joins TRBV11-2 to TRBJ2-5; the D is unclear. This CDR3 region has 15 residues. V dropped 7 bases and J dropped 5 bases, with 20 bases sitting between them. Germline V gives CDR1 SGHAT, CDR2 FQNNGV. CDR3 protein: CASTTTLTDWETQYF. As DNA, the CDR3 is TGTGCCAGCACCACCACCCTTACCGACTGGGAGACCCAGTACTTC.

The chain carries TRBV5-1 and TRBJ1-1; D gene ambiguous. The germline gives CDR1 SGHRS, CDR2 YFSETQ. The CDR3 loop spans 14 amino acids. V was shortened by 0 bases and J by 2 bases, with 8 bases between the two germline ends. The DNA of the CDR3 is TGCGCCAGCAGCTTGGCGGGAGAAAACACTGAAGCTTTCTTT. It specifies CASSLAGENTEAFF.

The rearrangement links TRBV7-9 to TRBJ1-2, with TRBD1 as a possible D gene (5 bases). The ends were cut back, 0 bases at V and 7 bases at J, with 15 bases in the middle. The CDR3 loop spans 15 amino acids. CDR1 is SEHNR, CDR2 FQNEAQ, per germline (reference sequence). The CDR3, as DNA: TGTGCCAGCAGCTTAGCGGGGGGGATACAGTCTGGCTACACCTTC. It codes for CASSLAGGIQSGYTF.

Only a few counts were recorded for this clone. This chain uses TRBV7-9 with TRBJ1-1, with 8 bases fitting TRBD1. There are 14 residues in the CDR3. CDR1 is SEHNR, CDR2 FQNEAQ, per germline (reference sequence). The V and J ends lost 4 bases and 0 bases, in that order; junction bases with no gene match: 1. In DNA, the CDR3 is TGTGCCAGCAGCTCGGACAGGGTGAACACTGAAGCTTTCTTT. Translation gives CASSSDRVNTEAFF.

The chain's CDR3 is CASSFDPGAGELFF. Here the CDR3 DNA reads TGCGCCAGCAGCTTTGATCCAGGGGCCGGGGAGCTGTTTTTT. The chain carries TRBV5-1 and TRBJ2-2; weak D call: TRBD1 (6 bases). V lost 2 bases and J lost 6, with 11 bases in between. This CDR3 region has 14 residues. Germline V gene data show CDR1 as SGHRS and CDR2 as YFSETQ.

The chain employs TRBV9 and TRBJ1-1, with no clear D. With 1 base removed from V and 3 bases from J, the gap between germline ends came to 19 bases. The CDR3 has 17 residues. Per the germline V gene, CDR1 is SGDLS and CDR2 is YYNGEE. The CDR3 coding sequence is TGTGCCAGCAGCGTACCCTTGGGCCGGGGTGATGACACTGAAGCTTTCTTT. The encoded protein is CASSVPLGRGDDTEAFF.